This paragraph reports one T cell receptor (beta chain). The data are from a study of blood T cell repertoires in COVID-19. On the study more broadly: In each case, the material was cDNA or gDNA derived from T cells, B-cell-depleted T cells, or PBMCs.

Germline CDR1 and CDR2: SGHTA and FQGTGA. V trimming: 6 bases; J trimming: 3 bases; junction bases outside the gene matches: 5. This CDR3 has 14 residues. In the authors' workflow: Researchers report that nucleated cell counts were estimated from reference gene primer amplification. The repertoire was sequenced with immunoSEQ multiplex PCR; TCRdb's copy has only in-frame clones and lacks some. The V and J calls and clone size are taken from that table; D and trimming were inferred from the DNA. The sample includes nearly 110,000 clones, almost 85% of them seen just once. The origin of this receptor is a human donor in a cohort sampled during active COVID-19. Sequencing was carried out using peripheral blood. The chain has TRBV7-3 and TRBJ2-3; 8 positions agree with TRBD2. CDR3 loop: CASSKGTSTDTQYF. In nucleotides, the CDR3 is TGTGCCAGCAGTAAGGGGACTAGTACAGATACGCAGTATTTT.